This TCR beta chain comes out of a study of T cells in Graves' hyperthyroidism and ophthalmopathy (dated by TCRdb to the late 2010s). General notes on the study: Peripheral blood samples were taken at initial diagnosis, before any treatment was given. To identify distinguishing TCR V-J signatures, a discovery cohort of some 99 patients was used, comprising 43 with Graves' ophthalmopathy and some 57 with stable Graves' hyperthyroidism. Prospective prediction of ophthalmopathy was tested in an independent validation cohort of fewer than 20 hyperthyroidism patients and some 17 patients who later progressed to ophthalmopathy. For training and testing, the 100 or so patients in the discovery cohort were randomly divided in a 7:3 ratio. In addition, the study compared T-cell repertoires in thyroid tissue and in blood from six Graves' hyperthyroidism patients. Once sampling was done, hyperthyroidism patients were given methimazole at a starting dose of 30 mg daily, whereas ophthalmopathy patients were given high-dose intravenous methylprednisolone. TCR Vbeta CDR3 sequencing of 130 to 150 peripheral blood samples (around 45 ophthalmopathy, 75 hyperthyroidism and roughly 17 progressor patients) is reported in the paper. Overall study results and their limits: Blood samples also contained most of the expanded thyroid clonotypes (frequency above 0.001), which suggests that blood repertoires may reflect thyroid immune responses. A 13 V-J signature model separated ophthalmopathy from stable hyperthyroidism, with approximately 86% sensitivity and 81.08% specificity in cross-validation and 80%/75% in testing. Sample size was not statistically predetermined, and investigators were not blinded to group allocation. In validation, the model predicted progression to ophthalmopathy with approximately 71% sensitivity and around 72% specificity, a median of 6.5 months before onset.

This clonotype was observed at least ten times. The specificity of this receptor is unknown. Base quality data are lacking; no much larger clone is found one base away. In the germline V gene, CDR1 corresponds to MNHNS and CDR2 to SASEGT. The CDR3, cysteine through phenylalanine, is 15 amino acids long. Only CDR3 DNA is held: 45 bases, read in frame from base 1. V has 7 bases trimmed and J has 3 bases trimmed; junction bases matching no gene number 8. TCR beta CDR3 regions were amplified from RNA transcripts. A first-round RT-PCR of the TCR CDR3 used the HTBI primer set with the Qiagen OneStep RT-PCR kit. Libraries were constructed in a second round of multiplex PCR, after which size selection and purification were carried out. Libraries were sequenced paired-end with 100 bp reads on an Illumina HiSeq2000. The authors processed their data as follows. SOAPnuke was used to process the raw data, removing reads that contained adapters or uncalled bases, had a mean Phred below 15, or lacked an exact match to the constant primer or identifier. High-quality paired reads were merged with COPE v1.2.5, and unique nucleotide sequences were defined as clonotypes. MiTCR v1.1 was used to align clonotypes to the IMGT TRBV, TRBD and TRBJ reference segments. Analysis was restricted to V-J combinations with a frequency above 0.0001, which covered approximately 99% of repertoires. The TCS score was defined as F50 (clonal expansion) divided by E x V (chaos), with BLOSUM62-based TCRdist calculated between CDR3 peptides within each V-J. Welch's t-statistics and random forest reduced roughly 540 V-J features to 10 to 15, which were used in a naive Bayes classifier (R e1071). The public reads were reprocessed in TCRdb via fastp at Q25 and MiXCR, keeping in-frame beta chains. Rows with a matching CDR3 protein are joined into one entry that keeps the most common DNA and genes. The authors' filters were not applied to this entry. The sample table shows hundreds of thousands of distinct CDR3 sequences, and under 15% are seen once. Less than 35% of the sample belongs to the ten largest clones.

Stable Graves' hyperthyroidism was defined as the absence of progression to ophthalmopathy over 18 months of follow-up. Hyperthyroidism patients were newly diagnosed, with disease duration under 2 months, and aged 18 to 65 years. Exclusion was applied to patients with uncontrolled infections, other autoimmune diseases, pregnancy or lactation. Clinical symptoms, serum thyroxine and TRAb, thyroid ultrasound, and orbital computed tomography formed the basis for the diagnoses. Ficoll-Paque density gradient centrifugation was used to isolate PBMCs from 8.5 to 10 ml of fresh peripheral blood. Total RNA was extracted with Trizol reagent, and quality was checked on an Agilent 2100 Bioanalyzer.

Here the chain combines TRBV6-1 and TRBJ2-1, and 8 junctional nucleotides match TRBD1. Sequenced: blood. The clonotype originates from a woman between 25 and 40 years old with Graves' hyperthyroidism. The nucleotide sequence reads as follows: TGTGCCAGCAAGGGAGGCGGGACAGGCTACAATGAGCAGTTCTTC. Translation gives CASKGGGTGYNEQFF.